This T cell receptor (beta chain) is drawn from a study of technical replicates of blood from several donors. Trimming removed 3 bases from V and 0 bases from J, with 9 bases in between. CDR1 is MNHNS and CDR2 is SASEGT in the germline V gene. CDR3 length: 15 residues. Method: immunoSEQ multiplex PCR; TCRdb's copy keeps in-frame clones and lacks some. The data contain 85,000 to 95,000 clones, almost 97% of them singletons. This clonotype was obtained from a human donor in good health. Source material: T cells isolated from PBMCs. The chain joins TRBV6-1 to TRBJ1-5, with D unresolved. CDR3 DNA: TGTGCCAGCAGTGAGAGCGTACATAGCAATCAGCCCCAGCATTTT. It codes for CASSESVHSNQPQHF.